Listed here is a single T cell receptor (beta chain). Researchers took blood at baseline, on cycle 4 day 1, and on cycle 7 day 1. The CDR3 extends over 17 amino acids. CDR1 and CDR2 (germline): MNHEY, SMNVEV (reference sequence). V gave up 4 bases and J gave up 4 bases; unmatched junction bases: 10. These data originate in a study of OX40 agonist ivuxolimab in advanced cancers. About the study: Patient treatment consisted of intravenous ivuxolimab administration every 2 weeks at 0.01 to 10 mg/kg.

Measured with immunoSEQ multiplex PCR; TCRdb has only the in-frame clones, and not every one. The data contain about 69,000 clones, 80% to 85% of them seen just once; the ten biggest clones take up 2% to 2.5%. This receptor was taken from an adult with an advanced solid tumor such as melanoma, head and neck, liver or kidney cancer. Sequenced here: CD4+ or CD8+ T cells sorted from blood, sampled in a trial of the OX40 agonist ivuxolimab. The chain links TRBV27 to TRBJ1-6, with TRBD1 identical over 7 bases. CDR3 sequence: CASSYGPGQEYNSPLHF. The CDR3 DNA reads TGTGCCAGCAGTTACGGCCCCGGACAGGAATATAATTCACCCCTCCACTTT.